The 16 T cell receptor beta chains listed next were all sequenced from one sample in a study of vaccination effects on CD4 cells after COVID-19. Using viral peptide pools, the ViraFEST assay grew out antigen-specific CD4+ T cells prior to sequencing. Once cultured for approximately ten days, the cells underwent separation to obtain CD4+ T cells. The vaccine recipients had no prior SARS-CoV-2 infection, with negative nucleocapsid antibodies. Method: immunoSEQ multiplex PCR; TCRdb's copy keeps in-frame clones and lacks some. The table shows roughly 42,000 clones, with around 77% occurring only once. Their cognate antigens are unknown. Material: CD4+ T cells from PBMCs cultured with HCoV-NL63 spike peptides, obtained before COVID-19 vaccination. The receptors here all came from a human donor who received a COVID-19 vaccine.

The rearrangement joins TRBV24-1 to TRBJ2-3, with D hard to call. CDR3 length: 15 amino acids. Deletions cut 1 base from V and 2 bases from J, with 9 bases between. Germline values: CDR1 KGHDR, CDR2 SFDVKD. In DNA form, the CDR3 reads TGTGCCACCAGTGATTTCGGATTTGCCACAGATACGCAGTATTTT. Translating gives CATSDFGFATDTQYF.

V and J are TRBV4-1 and TRBJ2-7; D may be TRBD1 (6 bases). The CDR3 loop spans 14 amino acids. Deletions cut 4 bases from V and 2 bases from J, with 12 bases between. CDR1 and CDR2 (germline): MGHRA, YSYEKL. CDR3 residues: CASSPIGQPYEQYV. In DNA form, the CDR3 reads TGCGCCAGCAGCCCGATAGGACAGCCCTACGAGCAGTACGTC.

A few counts support this clone. The V gene is TRBV20-1, the J gene TRBJ1-5; D ambiguous. This CDR3 is built from 12 residues. Trimming shortened V by 3 bases and J by 4 bases, and 7 bases separated the two germline ends. Germline lookup yields CDR1 DFQATT and CDR2 SNEGSKA (reference sequence). Here the CDR3 reads CSASTPNQPQHF. The CDR3 DNA reads as TGCAGTGCTAGTACCCCGAATCAGCCCCAGCATTTT.

The chain recombines TRBV7-2 with TRBJ2-5; TRBD2 agrees at 13 bases. After removal of 2 bases from V and 1 base from J, the junction contained 7 bases not matched to a gene. This CDR3 spans 18 amino acids. CDR1 and CDR2 (germline): SGHTA, FQGNSA. In nucleotides, the CDR3 is TGTGCCAGCAGCTTAAGACTAGCGGGGGGACCTCTCCAAGAGACCCAGTACTTC. Translating it yields CASSLRLAGGPLQETQYF.

The chain is built from TRBV7-9 and TRBJ2-5, with 8 bases that match TRBD2. After removal of 0 bases from V and 5 bases from J, the junction contained 8 bases not matched to a gene. This CDR3 is 16 amino acids long. CDR1 SEHNR and CDR2 FQNEAQ come from the germline V gene (reference sequence). The CDR3 nucleotides read TGTGCCAGCAGCTTAGCGTACGGGGGGGCCATGGAGACCCAGTACTTC. Translating gives CASSLAYGGAMETQYF.

The chain uses TRBV10-1 and TRBJ2-1, with D perhaps being TRBD1 or TRBD2 (5 bases each). The V gene lost 3 bases and the J gene lost 5 bases, with 11 bases spanning the gap. This CDR3 is built from 14 residues. In germline, CDR1 is WNHNN, CDR2 SYGVQD (reference sequence). The CDR3: CASSERGADNEQFF. The CDR3 nucleotides are TGCGCCAGCAGTGAAAGGGGAGCTGACAATGAGCAGTTCTTC.

The chain links TRBV11-1 to TRBJ2-5; no reliable D call. This CDR3 spans 13 amino acids. The V and J ends lost 3 bases and 3 bases respectively, with 8 bases between them. Germline V gives CDR1 SGHAT, CDR2 FQDESV (reference sequence). The CDR3 DNA reads as TGTGCCAGCAGCTTTGGCCTTAAAGAGACCCAGTACTTC. Translating gives CASSFGLKETQYF.

The chain recombines TRBV5-1 with TRBJ2-6, with D perhaps TRBD1 or TRBD2 (5 bases each). The CDR3 is 17 residues long. Trimming removed 6 bases from V and 0 bases from J, with 16 bases in between. Germline CDR1 reads SGHRS; CDR2 reads YFSETQ. DNA of the CDR3: TGCGCCAGCAACTCGGGGACCGCCAGCTCTGGGGCCAACGTCCTGACTTTC. Translated: CASNSGTASSGANVLTF.

The CDR3 bases are TGTGCCAGCAGTTTTTTGGGGGTTAACACCGGGGAGCTGTTTTTT. Its translation: CASSFLGVNTGELFF. The J gene is TRBJ2-2, the V gene TRBV27; either TRBD1 or TRBD2 may supply D (5 bases each). CDR1 is MNHEY, CDR2 SMNVEV, per germline (reference sequence). The ends were cut back, 3 bases at V and 2 bases at J, with 10 bases in the middle. The CDR3 extends over 15 amino acids.

The V gene is TRBV5-8, the J gene TRBJ1-6; 10 bases line up with TRBD1. This CDR3 has 15 amino acids. The V gene's germline CDR1 is SGHTS and CDR2 YDEGEE. V dropped 0 bases and J dropped 9; count of bases not matched to a gene: 3. CDR3 residues: CASSLDRTGGSPLHF. CDR3 in DNA: TGTGCCAGCAGCTTGGACCGGACAGGGGGTTCACCCCTCCACTTT.

This clone was recorded only once. The V call is TRBV7-2, the J call TRBJ2-1, with 7 bases aligning to TRBD1. This CDR3 has 16 residues. In germline, CDR1 is SGHTA, CDR2 FQGNSA. The trim removed 2 bases at V and 3 bases at J, leaving 7 bases unmatched. Here the CDR3 reads CASSLNRGRNYNEQFF. The CDR3 coding sequence is TGTGCCAGCAGCTTAAATAGGGGGCGGAACTACAATGAGCAGTTCTTC.

This chain uses TRBV21-1 with TRBJ2-7; TRBD1, the D gene given by the table, was not confirmed from the DNA. TRBV21-1 is deemed a pseudogene. This CDR3 is built from 16 residues. The CDR3 protein is CASSELRQEISYEQYV. The CDR3 coding sequence is TGTGCCAGCAGCGAATTGCGACAGGAGATCTCCTACGAGCAGTACGTC.

This chain uses TRBV12-3 or TRBV12-4 with TRBJ2-5; possibly TRBD2 for D (6 bases). V shed 5 bases and J shed 7 bases, with 11 bases lying between them. The CDR3 covers 12 residues. The CDR3, as DNA: TGTGCCAGCAGTACTAGCCTTCGGACCCAGTACTTC. Its translation is CASSTSLRTQYF.

The chain joins TRBV24-1 to TRBJ1-5; D call uncertain. V was cut by 4 bases and J by 2 bases, with 8 bases left in between. CDR1 and CDR2 (germline): KGHDR, SFDVKD. This CDR3 has 14 residues. The CDR3 loop is CATSEALGNQPQHF. The CDR3 DNA reads TGTGCCACCAGTGAGGCCCTTGGCAATCAGCCCCAGCATTTT.

The CDR3 sequence: CAWSVSHVSGANVLTF. CDR3 coding DNA: TGTGCCTGGAGTGTAAGCCACGTGTCCGGGGCCAACGTCCTGACTTTC. The chain has TRBV30 and TRBJ2-6; D uncertain. V shed 0 bases and J shed 4 bases, with 13 bases lying between them. The CDR3 runs to 16 residues. The germline CDR1 and CDR2 sequences are GTSNPN and SVGIG (reference sequence).

This chain links TRBV15 with TRBJ1-5; the D is unclear. Germline lookup yields CDR1 LNHNV and CDR2 YYDKDF (reference sequence). V lost 4 bases, J lost 0 bases, and 7 bases lay in between. This CDR3 comprises 14 residues. CDR3 region: CATSNDGSNQPQHF. CDR3 nucleotides: TGTGCCACCAGCAACGACGGTAGCAATCAGCCCCAGCATTTT. The complete variable domain, with remaining parts taken from reference TRBV15 and TRBJ1-5, reads DAMVIQNPRYQVTQFGKPVTLSCSQTLNHNVMYWYQQKSSQAPKLLFHYYDKDFNNEADTPDNFQSRRPNTSFCFLDIRSPGLGDTAMYLCATSNDGSNQPQHFGDGTRLSIL.